The rows below give T cell receptor beta chains drawn from one sample of a study of type 1 regulatory T cells. TCRdb re-called the reads with MiXCR, one entry per CDR3 protein. In the table there are about 42,000 distinct CDR3 sequences, 9% to 15% of which are singletons. These TCRs' antigens remain unknown. Sequencing was performed on cultured non-Tr1 T cells, either the whole culture or a sorted T cell fraction (not recorded which). The receptors stem from a human donor in good health. Both conserved end residues are trimmed from each CDR3. For some rows the clone size is stated as once, few or many, or as a class when expanded; others skip it.

many | TRBV5-1 | 13 | ASGLNPATNEKLF
many | TRBV20-1 | 12 | SARLAGGGGEQF
many | TRBV7-2 | 10 | ASSPMGRGYT
- | TRBV29-1 | 12 | SVVTALKPDTQY
- | TRBV20-1 | 12 | SARGDSDNQPQH
few | TRBV28 | 14 | ASSPPGRRANYGYT
many | TRBV20-1 | 9 | SAPVESEQY
many | TRBV27 | 12 | ASSFGDRAGSYT
few | TRBV20-1 | 11 | SASRAALYEQY
many | TRBV20-1 | 12 | SARHSSRGETQY
- | TRBV7-2 | 12 | ASSPPRVHSEAF
many | TRBV5-6 | 16 | ASSFFVVGTTTSYEQY
many | TRBV20-1 | 12 | SALSGKAKNIQY
- | TRBV5-1 | 14 | ASSLGLAGDWEGQY
many | TRBV27 | 14 | ASSLRQGMPNEKLF
many | TRBV5-1 | 12 | ASSSLQGNEKLF
few | TRBV25-1 | 15 | ASSDPNSGRMGDTQY
many | TRBV12-3/TRBV12-4 | 11 | ASRRVPGGTQY
few | TRBV5-6 | 14 | ASSLYRGVTNEKLF
few | TRBV6-9 | 14 | ASSLALGSFNEKLF
many | TRBV20-1 | 10 | SAREGAREQY
few | TRBV20-1 | 13 | SARATGFRYQPQH
few | TRBV5-1 | 13 | ASSPQSQNTGELF
many | TRBV20-1 | 15 | SGRTSGRYSSYNEQF
- | TRBV12-3/TRBV12-4 | 16 | ASSLRTGTQRTNEKLF
few | TRBV20-1 | 13 | SASIEGGSSYEQY
- | TRBV6-5 | 12 | ASRKGTGTGELF
medium-sized | TRBV20-1 | 9 | SARTFNEQF
- | TRBV7-2 | 13 | ASSLVWSSSYEQY
few | TRBV28 | 11 | ASRGQRALRYT
- | TRBV15 | 13 | ATSRDPRQYQPQH
few | TRBV14 | 12 | ASSQDLGQETQY
many | TRBV29-1 | 10 | SVEGVNTEAF
few | TRBV7-7 | 12 | ASSLVGGQETQY
many | TRBV29-1 | 12 | SVGAIAGAETQY
few | TRBV5-1 | 14 | ASSFGQGDLRREQF
- | TRBV18 | 13 | ASSQDRVDTGELF
many | TRBV7-2 | 13 | ASSLGQTNYNEQF
many | TRBV5-1 | 14 | ASSLTPGGHYNEQF
- | TRBV24-1 | 12 | ATSDTVLEETQY
many | TRBV12-3/TRBV12-4 | 14 | ASGGRSNLRTDTQY
- | TRBV18 | 12 | ASSQASLTDTQY
once | TRBV5-1 | 12 | ASSLGHGGEKLF
- | TRBV12-3/TRBV12-4 | 11 | ASSFYGEGTQY
many | TRBV5-1 | 11 | ASSREKGNEQY